This paragraph covers one T cell receptor beta chain sequence. The antigen remains undetermined. This sample is drawn from a study of T cell responses to AZD1222 COVID-19 vaccine. Findings of the study overall: Spike-specific TCR breadth and depth rose after two AZD1222 doses. The donors showed a predominance of white British ancestry and of females, with possible underestimation of clonal diversity. Only a handful of AZD1222 recipients, several in all, had baseline seropositivity. Repertoires were obtained solely post-peak T cell response.

The table came from immunoSEQ multiplex PCR; TCRdb's copy has only in-frame clones and leaves some out. The sample lists some 130,000 clones; roughly 88% were seen once. The germline V gene encodes CDR1 SEHNR and CDR2 FQNEAQ (reference sequence). The ends were cut back, 5 bases at V and 7 bases at J, with 15 bases in the middle. There are 13 residues in the CDR3. This chain uses TRBV7-9 with TRBJ2-7; D ambiguous. The sequence derives from an adult in good health. The starting material was peripheral blood, obtained on day 0 of MenACWY control vaccination. The CDR3 region has the DNA TGTGCCAGCAGCCCCACTTCCGCACAAGAGCAGTACTTC. Translated, it gives CASSPTSAQEQYF.